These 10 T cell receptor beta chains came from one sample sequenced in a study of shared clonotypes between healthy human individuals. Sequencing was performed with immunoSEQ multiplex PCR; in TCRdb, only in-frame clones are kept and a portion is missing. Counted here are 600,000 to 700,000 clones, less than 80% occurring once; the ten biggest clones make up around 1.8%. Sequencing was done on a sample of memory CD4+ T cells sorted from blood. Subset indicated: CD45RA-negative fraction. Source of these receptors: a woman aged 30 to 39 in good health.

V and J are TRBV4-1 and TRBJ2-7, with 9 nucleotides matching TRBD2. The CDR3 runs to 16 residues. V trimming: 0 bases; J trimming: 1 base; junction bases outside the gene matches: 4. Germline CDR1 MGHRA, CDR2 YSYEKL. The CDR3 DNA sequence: TGCGCCAGCAGCCAAGAGCCTAGCGGGATGTCCTACGAGCAGTACTTC. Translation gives CASSQEPSGMSYEQYF.

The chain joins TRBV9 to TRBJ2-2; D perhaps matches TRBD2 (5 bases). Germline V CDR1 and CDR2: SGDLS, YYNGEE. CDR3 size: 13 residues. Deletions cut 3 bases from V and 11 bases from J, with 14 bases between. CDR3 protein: CASSERVGKELFF. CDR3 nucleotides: TGTGCCAGCAGCGAGAGGGTGGGGAAAGAGCTGTTTTTT.

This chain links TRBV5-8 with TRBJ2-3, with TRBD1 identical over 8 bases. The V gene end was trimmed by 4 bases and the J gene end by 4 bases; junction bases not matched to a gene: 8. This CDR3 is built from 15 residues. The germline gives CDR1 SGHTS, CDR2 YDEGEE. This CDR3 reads CASSNGQGIADTQYF. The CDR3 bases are TGTGCCAGCAGCAATGGACAGGGCATTGCAGATACGCAGTATTTT.

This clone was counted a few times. CDR3 protein: CASSFGSGDTEAFF. As DNA, the CDR3 is TGCGCCAGCAGCTTTGGATCGGGGGACACTGAAGCTTTCTTT. This chain connects TRBV5-1 to TRBJ1-1; tentative D call: TRBD1 (5 bases). Per the germline V gene, CDR1 is SGHRS and CDR2 is YFSETQ. This CDR3 contains 14 residues. The V and J ends lost 2 bases and 3 bases respectively, with 11 bases between them.

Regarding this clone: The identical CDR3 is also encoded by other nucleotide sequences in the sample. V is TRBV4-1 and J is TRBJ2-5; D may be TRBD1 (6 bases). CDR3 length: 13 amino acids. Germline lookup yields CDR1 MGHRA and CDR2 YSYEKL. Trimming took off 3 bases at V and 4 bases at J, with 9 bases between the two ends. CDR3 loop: CASSQTRGETQYF. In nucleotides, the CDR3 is TGCGCCAGCAGCCAGACCAGGGGAGAGACCCAGTACTTC.

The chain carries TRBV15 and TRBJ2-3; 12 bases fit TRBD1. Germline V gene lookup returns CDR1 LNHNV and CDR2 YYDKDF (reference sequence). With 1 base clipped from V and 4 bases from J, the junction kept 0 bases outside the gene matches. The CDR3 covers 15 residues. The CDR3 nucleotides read TGTGCCACCAGCAGAGGGGACAGGGGGCCAGATACGCAGTATTTT. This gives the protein CATSRGDRGPDTQYF.

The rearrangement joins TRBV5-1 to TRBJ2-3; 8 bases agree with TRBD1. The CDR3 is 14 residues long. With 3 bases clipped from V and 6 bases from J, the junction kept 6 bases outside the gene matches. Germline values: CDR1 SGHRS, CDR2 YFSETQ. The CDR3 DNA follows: TGCGCCAGCAGCTCTGGACAGGGCTTTGATACGCAGTATTTT. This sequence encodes CASSSGQGFDTQYF. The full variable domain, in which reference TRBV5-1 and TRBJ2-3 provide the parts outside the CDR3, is KAGVTQTPRYLIKTRGQQVTLSCSPISGHRSVSWYQQTPGQGLQFLFEYFSETQRNKGNFPGRFSGRQFSNSRSEMNVSTLELGDSALYLCASSSGQGFDTQYFGPGTRLTVL.

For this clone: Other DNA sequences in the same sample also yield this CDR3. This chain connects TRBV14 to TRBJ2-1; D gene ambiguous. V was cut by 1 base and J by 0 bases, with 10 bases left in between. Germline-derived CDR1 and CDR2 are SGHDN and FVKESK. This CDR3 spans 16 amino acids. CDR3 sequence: CASSQVGGSSYNEQFF. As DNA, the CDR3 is TGTGCCAGCAGCCAAGTTGGCGGAAGCTCCTACAATGAGCAGTTCTTC.

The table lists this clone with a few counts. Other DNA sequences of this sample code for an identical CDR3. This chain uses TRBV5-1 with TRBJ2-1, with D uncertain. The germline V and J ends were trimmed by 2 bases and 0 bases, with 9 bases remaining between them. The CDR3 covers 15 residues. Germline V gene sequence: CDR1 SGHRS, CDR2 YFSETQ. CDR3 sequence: CASSLSSGSYNEQFF. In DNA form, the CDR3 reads TGCGCCAGCAGCTTAAGCTCCGGCTCCTACAATGAGCAGTTCTTC.

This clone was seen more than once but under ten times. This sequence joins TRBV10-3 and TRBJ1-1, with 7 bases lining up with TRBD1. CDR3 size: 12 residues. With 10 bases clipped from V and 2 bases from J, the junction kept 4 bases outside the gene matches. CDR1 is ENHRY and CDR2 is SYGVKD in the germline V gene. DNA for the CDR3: TGTGCCAGCGGGACAGTCAACACTGAAGCTTTCTTT. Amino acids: CASGTVNTEAFF.